Listed below are T cell receptor beta chains from one sample, sequenced in a study of CD8 T cells in Susac syndrome. Each CDR3 protein gets one entry after TCRdb re-called the immunoSEQ multiplex PCR reads with MiXCR. The table shows 150,000 to 200,000 distinct CDR3 sequences, with around 94% occurring only once. The sample was CD4+ T cells from PBMCs. These receptors were obtained from a human donor with multiple sclerosis. Both conserved end residues are part of each CDR3. Size values are once, few and many counts, or a class for expanded clones, and some rows have none.

-	TRBV24-1	TRBJ2-7	CARTTSGRTEQYF
-	TRBV7-9	TRBJ2-7	CASSLAASGKGEQYF
once	TRBV5-1	TRBJ1-1	CASSPVVGIGAEAFF
once	TRBV4-3	TRBJ2-5	CASSQDQGRQETQYF
-	TRBV2	TRBJ2-3	CASSEVAGVYTQYF
-	TRBV15	TRBJ2-7	CATSRVVTGGAEQYF
-	TRBV16	TRBJ1-5	CASSPQAGGQPQHF
-	TRBV6-1	TRBJ1-3	CASRRRDRGSGNTIYF
-	TRBV24-1	TRBJ1-2	CATSDTTGGGNYGYTF
-	TRBV20-1	TRBJ1-2	CSAPTPYLYGYTF
-	TRBV29-1	TRBJ2-1	CSAYRGLVNEQFF